What follows describes a single T cell receptor (beta chain). Which antigen it targets is not known. Nothing much larger sits one base from this clone, and base qualities are not available. Libraries were built with the immunoSEQ multiplex PCR assay. For the multiplex PCR, a mixture combining 60 forward primers for TCR Vbeta segments and 13 reverse primers for TCR Jbeta segments was used. Amplification of the CDR3 region of rearranged TCR beta genes was performed with a multiplex PCR assay on genomic DNA. Amplified TCR beta libraries were sequenced as 87-base-pair reads on the Illumina HiSeq System. The original methods were these. In a later analysis, tens of millions of unique TCR beta chains were counted across the roughly 700 repertoires, and approximately 11 million of these chains were shared by at least two donors. Raw reads were error-corrected and collapsed into unique sequences with a nearest-neighbor algorithm that merged closely related sequences to remove PCR and sequencing errors. Alignment of CDR3 sequences to IMGT reference sequences was used to assign V, D and J gene segments. For a sequence to be retained, a match of at least six nucleotides to both a V gene segment and a J gene segment was required. Rearrangements were classified as productive when the CDR3 lacked stop codons and remained in frame with V and J, and all other rearrangements were classified as non-productive. CDR3 was defined by IMGT convention, running from the second conserved V-encoded cysteine to the conserved J-encoded phenylalanine. The earlier analysis of 500 to 650 of the donors excluded any sequence lacking an unambiguous match to a single V gene segment. An earlier analysis of 550 to 650 of the donors classified V segments as functional when productive rearrangements were above 56.7% and as segregating when the standard deviation between donors was above 5%. To diagnose cytomegalovirus status from the catalog of TCR beta chain sequences, a statistical classification framework was built. A later analysis assigned V and J genes by comparing TCR nucleotide sequences with IMGT/GENE-DB human TR gene sequences. In a later analysis, CDR3 sequences and most-parsimonious VDJ recombination scenarios were assigned using the TCRdist pipeline. In a later analysis, every TCR beta chain was defined by the combination of its CDR3 amino acid sequence and its V-gene family, and reads without a unique V-gene family were dropped. A later analysis removed 500 to 650 highly shared, low-generation-probability nucleotide sequences to deal with suspected cross-contamination and a sequencing artifact. In a later analysis, a clonal expansion index was calculated for each public chain from normalized within-repertoire ranks of inferred template counts. A later analysis computed generation probabilities with a VDJ recombination model fitted to out-of-frame rearrangements, and checked the results against IGoR. Hypergeometric tests were used in a later analysis to score TCR-TCR, TCR-HLA and TCR-CMV co-occurrence, with a repertoire-size bias correction applied to the TCR pairs. A later analysis estimated false discovery rates by permuting HLA or CMV assignments 20 times. In a later analysis, co-occurring TCRs were grouped using DBSCAN, with TCRdist sequence similarity added in when clustering inside HLA-allele-positive subsets. Repertoires with fewer than 30,000 or more than 120,000 public chains were left out of co-occurrence clustering, as were about 5 repertoires with anomalous nucleotide sharing. The table comes from immuneACCESS by way of TCRdb, which keeps in-frame sequences with V and J called. Part of the clones is missing from these tables; in studies checked, under half for an unresolved V gene and the rest for unknown reasons. The V and J calls and clone size were taken over from that table, and D and trimming were inferred from the DNA. For this sample the table gives about 160,000 clones, of which approximately 80% were detected only once. 2.4% of the sample lies in the top ten.

The data belong to a study of cytomegalovirus exposure and HLA in healthy donors (dated by TCRdb to the late 2010s). Study-wide context: According to an earlier analysis of several hundred of the donors, some 180 million T cells yielded approximately 120 million unique TCR beta sequences and approximately 300 Gb of sequence data. The study aimed to test whether cataloging public T cell receptors could reveal signatures of past pathogen exposure. Among the roughly 400 genotyped donors, about 83% belonged to the genetic ancestry cluster associated with self-reported Caucasian donors. Class I and class II HLA loci were covered by the typing at four-digit resolution. About five DR-DQ haplotypes were treated as single units for association and clustering because of strong linkage in the cohort. The later analysis used no new phenotypic data to find candidate immune exposures, relying instead on TCR beta sequences and their occurrence across donors. Across 398 genotyped donors of the cohort, an average of roughly 250,000 unique TCR beta nucleotide sequences per donor were sequenced, and roughly 20% of those sequences were non-productive. The number of typed donors differed by locus: roughly 620-640 for A, B, C, DRB1 and DQB1; 500 to 550 for DQA1; around 610 for DPA1; and roughly 470 for DPB1. Every repertoire in the discovery cohort had been generated on one and the same sequencing platform. The T cell repertoires of around 670 subjects were profiled by immunosequencing and related to cytomegalovirus serostatus. Donor age, sex, ethnicity and CMV serostatus were compiled alongside the repertoire data. An early release that covered more than 550 HLA-typed donors contained about 300 gigabases of sequencing data and around 80 million unique TCR sequences. Genome-wide SNP genotypes for about three fifths of the 666 donors were used in a later genetic analysis, which treated that subset as a discovery cohort. An earlier analysis of more than 450 of the donors used high-throughput TCR beta sequencing to judge whether each TCR beta V gene segment behaved as functional or pseudogenic. A later analysis re-examined previously published TCR beta repertoires from roughly 720 donors and added high-resolution HLA genotyping to investigate patterns of TCR occurrence. To predict cytomegalovirus infection status, the study brought together high-throughput TCR immunosequencing, statistical association of individual TCRs with disease status, and machine learning. A separate validation cohort of 100 to 150 different subjects was used in addition to the roughly 700-subject first cohort.

The cohort consisted of 650 to 700 healthy bone marrow donors. At the time of sampling, all cohort members were nominally healthy, though unrecorded immune exposures were likely present. The donor tested CMV seronegative and was one of the 352 seronegative cohort members. A peripheral blood sample was collected from each donor, and TCR beta sequencing was performed on peripheral blood mononuclear cells. Genomic DNA extraction from the blood cell samples was performed with the Qiagen DNeasy Blood Extraction Kit. CDR1 is given as SGHDT and CDR2 as YYEEEE, both from the germline V gene. The V and J ends are trimmed by 4 bases and 5 bases, leaving 13 bases between them. Reading from cysteine to phenylalanine, the CDR3 counts 13 amino acids. This entry keeps only the CDR3 DNA: 39 bases, framed from base 1. Paper-wide results and their limitations: In a later analysis, most CMV-associated TCR beta chains were found to appear HLA-restricted, with HLA associations seemingly driven largely by CMV exposure. The study gave a list of 150 to 200 TCR beta chains associated with cytomegalovirus. Some IMGT-functional V segments, including TRBV6-2 and TRBV6-3, could not be distinguished by the 87-base-pair reads and were therefore excluded. Broadly in line with IMGT annotations, most TCR beta V segments showed up in productive rearrangements about 90% or about 30% of the time in an earlier analysis of around 600 of the donors. Only TCR beta chains were sequenced in this cohort, and the absence of alpha or paired-chain data limited detectable features. A further reported finding was that TCR beta sequences accurately predicted the HLA-A and HLA-B alleles for most subjects in the first cohort. For the cohort, immune exposure information was limited to CMV serostatus. In a later analysis, the rate of TCR association differed among HLA loci, with DRB1 alleles having the most associated TCRs and HLA-C alleles having the fewest. Correlated functional status among segregating V segments might reflect linkage disequilibrium, but an unknown experimental factor could not be ruled out. When HLA alleles, especially DR and DQ, strongly co-occurred, TCR associations were difficult to assign to individual alleles. The authors suggested that the approach could potentially be generalized to other disease states and immunological phenotypes. A later analysis reported that several top co-occurrence clusters appeared linked to parvovirus B19, influenza, CMV and Epstein-Barr virus. A later analysis found that HLA-associated TCR beta chains were more clonally expanded and had lower generation probabilities than equally common non-associated chains. Because HLA typing was missing for some donors at each locus, association tests included only the typed subset. Because counts were too low, roughly 16 rarely observed V segments, including chromosome 9 orphons, were left out of the earlier analysis of some 600 of the donors. In both the original and validation cohorts, the classifier was reported to diagnose cytomegalovirus status with high specificity and sensitivity. A group of highly shared sequence variants was considered likely to be a technical artifact of the sequencing pipeline. Compared with the approximately 720-donor mean, donors in an Asian-associated ancestry cluster had fewer N-insertions in productive TCRs, according to a later genetic analysis. Most TCR sequences were seen in very few donors, while some public TCRs were found in many individuals. V-gene and J-gene trimming of TCR beta chains was associated with a missense DCLRE1C variant in a later genetic analysis, and the association was replicated in an independent cohort. Presence/absence analyses assumed roughly uniform sequencing depth across donors, an assumption that may not hold. A few of the identified cytomegalovirus-associated TCR beta chains were confirmed in vitro to be specific for cytomegalovirus antigens. Specific HLA alleles were associated with 16,951 TCR beta sequences at a false discovery rate of 0.05 in a later analysis.

The receptor was isolated from a male donor in good health and CMV-seronegative. The sequenced sample consisted of PBMCs. The chain couples TRBV5-6 to TRBJ2-7, with no confident D gene call. The CDR3 corresponds to CASSPWKSDEQYF. The nucleotide sequence is given as TGTGCCAGCAGCCCGTGGAAAAGCGACGAGCAGTACTTC.